These T cell receptor beta chains were read from a single sample in a study of shared clonotypes between healthy human individuals. The assay was immunoSEQ multiplex PCR, and TCRdb's table has in-frame clones only and misses some. The table records 1.5 million to 2.5 million clones, 85% to 95% of them present only once. The sequencing input was naive CD8+ T cells sorted from blood. These receptors were obtained from a man aged 18 to 30 in good health. The CDR3 runs from the conserved cysteine through the conserved F or W. For some rows the clone size is stated as once, few or many, or as a class when expanded; others skip it.

CDR3aa,abundance,len,j_gene,v_gene
CASSMWEGPTDTQYF,-,15,TRBJ2-3,TRBV19
CASSLEGLADTQYF,once,14,TRBJ2-3,TRBV5-4
CASSLWREYSNQPQHF,-,16,TRBJ1-5,TRBV28
CASSPEAGSYNEQFF,-,15,TRBJ2-1,TRBV5-4
CASTDPGDRLEKLFF,-,15,TRBJ1-4,TRBV19
CASSQDPTSGEFNEQFF,-,17,TRBJ2-1,TRBV4-3
CASSTPGTVGTEAFF,-,15,TRBJ1-1,TRBV19
CAWRKREFYEQYF,-,13,TRBJ2-7,TRBV30
CASSLGLAGRNTGELFF,-,17,TRBJ2-2,TRBV5-4
CASSFISGRPSYEQYF,-,16,TRBJ2-7,TRBV6-6
CAWTTSGGNYNEQFF,-,15,TRBJ2-1,TRBV30
CASSQAGALTSGGTDTQYF,-,19,TRBJ2-3,TRBV7-9
CASTHSSYEQYF,once,12,TRBJ2-7,TRBV6-8
CASRSGDGNTEAFF,few,14,TRBJ1-1,TRBV2
CASSEASYEQYF,-,12,TRBJ2-7,TRBV6-1
CASSHPGLAVYEQYF,-,15,TRBJ2-7,TRBV6-5
CASSPGQNYNEQFF,-,14,TRBJ2-1,TRBV5-4
CASSQEGPGQGANIQYF,-,17,TRBJ2-4,TRBV14
CAWGTASYEQYF,-,12,TRBJ2-7,TRBV30
CASSPSGPLYEQYF,-,14,TRBJ2-7,TRBV7-2
CASSPDTTSNTEAFF,-,15,TRBJ1-1,TRBV7-7
CASSFSPGTDGGNEKLFF,once,18,TRBJ1-4,TRBV5-1
CASSLAQGVQETQYF,-,15,TRBJ2-5,TRBV5-6
CASSLYTDYTEAFF,-,14,TRBJ1-1,TRBV7-2
CASPKSRGEETQYF,-,14,TRBJ2-5,TRBV27
CASSQDGGTYNEQFF,-,15,TRBJ2-1,TRBV4-3
CASSVEGEKLFF,-,12,TRBJ1-4,TRBV9
CASSYSGEQQYF,-,12,TRBJ2-7,TRBV6-5
CASSDGSGYTEAFF,-,14,TRBJ1-1,TRBV9
CASTWNFRLYGYTF,-,14,TRBJ1-2,TRBV19
CASSFPPGRDSPLHF,-,15,TRBJ1-6,TRBV28
CASEQEPGGGNQPQHF,once,16,TRBJ1-5,TRBV2
CASVPGQNTGELFF,-,14,TRBJ2-2,TRBV7-9
CASSAGTPNTGELFF,-,15,TRBJ2-2,TRBV9
CAITGNPTGELFF,-,13,TRBJ2-2,TRBV10-3
CASSLGHSQETQYF,-,14,TRBJ2-5,TRBV5-4
CASSLMGENSPLHF,-,14,TRBJ1-6,TRBV11-2
CASSYSAGGNTGELFF,-,16,TRBJ2-2,TRBV6-6
CASSLVGTGNTEAFF,-,15,TRBJ1-1,TRBV7-9